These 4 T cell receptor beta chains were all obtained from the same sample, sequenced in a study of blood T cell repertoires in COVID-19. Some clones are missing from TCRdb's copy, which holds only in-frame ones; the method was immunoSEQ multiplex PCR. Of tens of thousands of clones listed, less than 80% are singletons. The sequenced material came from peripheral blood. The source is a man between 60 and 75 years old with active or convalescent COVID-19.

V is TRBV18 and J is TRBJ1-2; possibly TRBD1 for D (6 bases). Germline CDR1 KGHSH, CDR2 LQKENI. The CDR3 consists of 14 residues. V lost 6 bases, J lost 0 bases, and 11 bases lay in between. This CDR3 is CASSLDRTNYGYTF. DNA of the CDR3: TGTGCCAGCTCCCTCGACAGGACTAACTATGGCTACACCTTC.

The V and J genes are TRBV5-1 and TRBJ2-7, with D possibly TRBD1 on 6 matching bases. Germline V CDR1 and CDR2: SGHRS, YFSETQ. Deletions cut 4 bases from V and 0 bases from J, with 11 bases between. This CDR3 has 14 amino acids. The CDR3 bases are TGCGCCAGCAGCGAAACAGGGAACTCCTACGAGCAGTACTTC. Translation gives CASSETGNSYEQYF.

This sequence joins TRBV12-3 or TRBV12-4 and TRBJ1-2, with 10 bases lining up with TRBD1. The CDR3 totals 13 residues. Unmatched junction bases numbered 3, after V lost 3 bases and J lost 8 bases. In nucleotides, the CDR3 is TGTGCCAGCAGTTTGGGACAGGGGCAAGGCTACACCTTC. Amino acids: CASSLGQGQGYTF.

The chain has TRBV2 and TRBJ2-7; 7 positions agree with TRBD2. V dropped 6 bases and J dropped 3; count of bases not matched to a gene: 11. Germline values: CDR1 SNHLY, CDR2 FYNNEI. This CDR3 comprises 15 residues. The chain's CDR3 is CASSGRQRGGYEQYF. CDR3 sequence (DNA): TGTGCCAGCAGCGGTCGTCAGCGGGGCGGCTACGAGCAGTACTTC.